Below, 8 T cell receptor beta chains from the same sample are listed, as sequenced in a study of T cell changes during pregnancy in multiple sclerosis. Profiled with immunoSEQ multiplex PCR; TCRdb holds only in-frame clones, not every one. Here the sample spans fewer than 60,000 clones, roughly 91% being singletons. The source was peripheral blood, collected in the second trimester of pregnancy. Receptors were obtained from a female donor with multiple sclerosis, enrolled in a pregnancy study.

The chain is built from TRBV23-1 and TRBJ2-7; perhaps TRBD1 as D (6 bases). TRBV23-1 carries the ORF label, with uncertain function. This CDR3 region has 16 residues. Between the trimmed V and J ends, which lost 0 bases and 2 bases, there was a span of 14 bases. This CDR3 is CASSQSTRTETYEQYF. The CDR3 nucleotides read TGCGCCAGCAGTCAATCGACGAGGACAGAGACCTACGAGCAGTACTTC.

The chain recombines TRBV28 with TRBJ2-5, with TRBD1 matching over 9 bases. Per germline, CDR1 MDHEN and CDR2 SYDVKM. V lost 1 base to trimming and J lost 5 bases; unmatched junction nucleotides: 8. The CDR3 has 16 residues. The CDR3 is CASSLFLTGGRETQYF. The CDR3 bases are TGTGCCAGCAGTTTATTCTTGACAGGGGGGAGGGAGACCCAGTACTTC.

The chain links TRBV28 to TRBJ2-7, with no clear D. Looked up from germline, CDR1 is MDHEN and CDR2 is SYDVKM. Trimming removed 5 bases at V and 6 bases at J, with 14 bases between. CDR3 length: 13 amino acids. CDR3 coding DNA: TGTGCCAGCAGTCTACATTTTCGGGTCGAGCAGTACTTC. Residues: CASSLHFRVEQYF.

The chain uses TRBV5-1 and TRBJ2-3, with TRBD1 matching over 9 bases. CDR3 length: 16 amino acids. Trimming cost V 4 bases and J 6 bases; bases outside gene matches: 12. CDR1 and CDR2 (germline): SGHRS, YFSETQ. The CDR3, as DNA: TGCGCCAGCAGCGTTGCCGGGACAGGGTCGTCCGATACGCAGTATTTT. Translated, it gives CASSVAGTGSSDTQYF.

The CDR3 reads CAGGQGGNYGYTF. Here the CDR3 DNA reads TGTGCCGGGGGACAGGGGGGAAACTATGGCTACACCTTC. V gene TRBV5-6 combines with J gene TRBJ1-2; 11 bases are a match to TRBD1. The CDR3 runs 13 residues. Per germline, CDR1 SGHDT and CDR2 YYEEEE. The V and J ends lost 10 bases and 2 bases, in that order; junction bases with no gene match: 4.

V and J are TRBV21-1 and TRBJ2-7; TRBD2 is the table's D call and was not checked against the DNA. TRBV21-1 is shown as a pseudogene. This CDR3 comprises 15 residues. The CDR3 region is CASSKLGLYSYEQYF. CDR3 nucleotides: TGTGCCAGCAGCAAACTGGGACTATACTCCTACGAGCAGTACTTC.

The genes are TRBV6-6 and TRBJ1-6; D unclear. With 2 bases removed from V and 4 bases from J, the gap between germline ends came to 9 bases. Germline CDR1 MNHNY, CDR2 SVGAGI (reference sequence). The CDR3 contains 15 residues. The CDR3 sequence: CASSYGGLYNSPLHF. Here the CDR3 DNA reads TGTGCCAGCAGTTACGGAGGGTTGTATAATTCACCCCTCCACTTT.

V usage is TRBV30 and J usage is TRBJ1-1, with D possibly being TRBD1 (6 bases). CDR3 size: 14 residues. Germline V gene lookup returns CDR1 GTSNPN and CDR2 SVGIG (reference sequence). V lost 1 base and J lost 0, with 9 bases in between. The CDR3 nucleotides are TGTGCCTGGAGTGGGGGGCAGCTGAACACTGAAGCTTTCTTT. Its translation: CAWSGGQLNTEAFF.